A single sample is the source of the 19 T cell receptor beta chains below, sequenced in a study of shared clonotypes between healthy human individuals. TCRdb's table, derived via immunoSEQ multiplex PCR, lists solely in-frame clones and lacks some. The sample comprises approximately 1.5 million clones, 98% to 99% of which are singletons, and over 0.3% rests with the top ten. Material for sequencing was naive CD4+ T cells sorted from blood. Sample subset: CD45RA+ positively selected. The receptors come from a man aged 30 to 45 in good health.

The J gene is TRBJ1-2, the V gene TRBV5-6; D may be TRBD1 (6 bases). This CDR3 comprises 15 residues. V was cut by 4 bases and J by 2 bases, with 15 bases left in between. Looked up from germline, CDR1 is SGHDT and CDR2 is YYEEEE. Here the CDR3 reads CASSPRIRGNYGYTF. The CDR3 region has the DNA TGTGCCAGCAGCCCGCGAATAAGGGGGAACTATGGCTACACCTTC.

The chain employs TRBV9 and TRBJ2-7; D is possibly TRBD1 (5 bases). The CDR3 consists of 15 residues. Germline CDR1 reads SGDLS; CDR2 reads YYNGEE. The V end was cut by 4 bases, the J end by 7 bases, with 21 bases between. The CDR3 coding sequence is TGTGCCAGCAGCATATCTATGGGGCCCCCTTGGGAGCAGTACTTC. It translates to CASSISMGPPWEQYF.

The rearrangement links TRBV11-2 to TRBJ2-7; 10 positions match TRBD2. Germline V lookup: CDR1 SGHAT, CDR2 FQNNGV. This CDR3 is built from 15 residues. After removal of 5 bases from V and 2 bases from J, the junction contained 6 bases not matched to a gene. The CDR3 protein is CASSESGRAPYEQYF. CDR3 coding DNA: TGTGCCAGCAGCGAGAGCGGGAGGGCCCCCTACGAGCAGTACTTC.

The CDR3 protein is CASSQDNPSYEQYF. CDR3 bases: TGCGCCAGCAGCCAAGATAATCCGTCCTACGAGCAGTACTTC. The chain has TRBV4-3 and TRBJ2-7, with no clear D. Trimming left V 0 bases short and J 1 base short, with 7 bases between. This CDR3 comprises 14 residues. Germline CDR1 and CDR2: LGHNA and YSLEER.

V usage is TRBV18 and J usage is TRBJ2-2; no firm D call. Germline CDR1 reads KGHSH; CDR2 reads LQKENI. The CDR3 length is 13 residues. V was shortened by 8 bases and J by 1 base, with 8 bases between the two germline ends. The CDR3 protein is CASRGQNTGELFF. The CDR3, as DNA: TGTGCCAGCAGAGGTCAGAACACCGGGGAGCTGTTTTTT.

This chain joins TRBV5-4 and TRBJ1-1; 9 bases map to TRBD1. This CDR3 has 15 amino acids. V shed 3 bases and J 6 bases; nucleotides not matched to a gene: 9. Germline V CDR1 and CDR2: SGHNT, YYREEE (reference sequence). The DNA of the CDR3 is TGTGCCAGCAGCTCCTATAGGGACAGGGTCGCTGAAGCTTTCTTT. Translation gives CASSSYRDRVAEAFF.

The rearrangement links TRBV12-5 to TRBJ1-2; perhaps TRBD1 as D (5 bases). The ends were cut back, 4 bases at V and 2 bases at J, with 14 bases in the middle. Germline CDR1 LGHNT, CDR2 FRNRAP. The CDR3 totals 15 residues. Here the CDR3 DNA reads TGTGCTAGTGGTTCCTGGAGGGGCGAAAACTATGGCTACACCTTC. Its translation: CASGSWRGENYGYTF.

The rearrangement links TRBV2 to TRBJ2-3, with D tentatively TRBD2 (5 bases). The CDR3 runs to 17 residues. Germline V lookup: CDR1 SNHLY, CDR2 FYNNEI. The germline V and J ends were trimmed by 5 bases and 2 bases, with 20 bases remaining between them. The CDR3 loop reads CASSFRGSRWDTDTQYF. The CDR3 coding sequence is TGTGCCAGCAGTTTTAGAGGGTCGCGGTGGGACACAGATACGCAGTATTTT. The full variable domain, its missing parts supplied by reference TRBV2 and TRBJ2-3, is EPEVTQTPSHQVTQMGQEVILRCVPISNHLYFYWYRQILGQKVEFLVSFYNNEISEKSEIFDDQFSVERPDGSNFTLKIRSTKLEDSAMYFCASSFRGSRWDTDTQYFGPGTRLTVL.

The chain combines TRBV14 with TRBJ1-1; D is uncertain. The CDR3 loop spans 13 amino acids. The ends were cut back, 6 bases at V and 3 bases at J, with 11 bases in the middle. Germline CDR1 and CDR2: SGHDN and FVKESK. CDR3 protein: CASSFSRDTEAFF. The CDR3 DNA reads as TGTGCCAGCAGTTTTTCAAGGGACACTGAAGCTTTCTTT.

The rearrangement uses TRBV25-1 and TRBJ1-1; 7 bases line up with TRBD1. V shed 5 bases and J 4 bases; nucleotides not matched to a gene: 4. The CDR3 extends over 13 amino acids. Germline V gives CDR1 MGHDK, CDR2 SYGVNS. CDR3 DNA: TGTGCCAGCAGTACAGGGGTTGGCACTGAAGCTTTCTTT. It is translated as CASSTGVGTEAFF.

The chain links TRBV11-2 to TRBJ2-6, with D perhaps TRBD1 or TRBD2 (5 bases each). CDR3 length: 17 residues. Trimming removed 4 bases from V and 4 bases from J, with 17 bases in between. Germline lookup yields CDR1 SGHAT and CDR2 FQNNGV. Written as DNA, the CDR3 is TGTGCCAGCAGCTCCGGAGTGGGGACCTCCGGGGCCAACGTCCTGACTTTC. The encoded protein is CASSSGVGTSGANVLTF. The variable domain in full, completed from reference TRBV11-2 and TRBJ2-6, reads EAGVAQSPRYKIIEKRQSVAFWCNPISGHATLYWYQQILGQGPKLLIQFQNNGVVDDSQLPKDRFSAERLKGVDSTLKIQPAKLEDSAVYLCASSSGVGTSGANVLTFGAGSRLTVL.

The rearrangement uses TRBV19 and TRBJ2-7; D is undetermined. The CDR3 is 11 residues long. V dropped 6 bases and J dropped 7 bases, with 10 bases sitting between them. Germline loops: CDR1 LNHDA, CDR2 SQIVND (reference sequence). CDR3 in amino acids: CASRGLAEQYF. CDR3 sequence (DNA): TGTGCCAGTAGAGGTCTCGCGGAGCAGTACTTC.

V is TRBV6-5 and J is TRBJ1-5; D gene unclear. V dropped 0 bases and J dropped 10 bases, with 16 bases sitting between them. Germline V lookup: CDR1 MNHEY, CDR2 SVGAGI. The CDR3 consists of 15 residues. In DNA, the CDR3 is TGTGCCAGCAGTTACTCATCAGGAAGCCTAAGACCCCAGCATTTT. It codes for CASSYSSGSLRPQHF.

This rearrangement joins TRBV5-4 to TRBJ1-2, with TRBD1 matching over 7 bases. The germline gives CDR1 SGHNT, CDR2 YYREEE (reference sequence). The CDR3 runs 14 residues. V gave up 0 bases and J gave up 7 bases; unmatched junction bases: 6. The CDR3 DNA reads TGTGCCAGCAGCTTGGTACAGGGGATGGGTGGCTACACCTTC. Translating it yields CASSLVQGMGGYTF. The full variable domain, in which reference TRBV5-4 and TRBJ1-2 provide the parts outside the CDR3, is ETGVTQSPTHLIKTRGQQVTLRCSSQSGHNTVSWYQQALGQGPQFIFQYYREEENGRGNFPPRFSGLQFPNYSSELNVNALELDDSALYLCASSLVQGMGGYTFGSGTRLTVV.

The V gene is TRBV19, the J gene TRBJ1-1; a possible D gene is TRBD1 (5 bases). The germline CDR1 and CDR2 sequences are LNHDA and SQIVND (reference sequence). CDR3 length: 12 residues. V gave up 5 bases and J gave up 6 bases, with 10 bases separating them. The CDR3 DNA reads TGTGCCAGTAGTGCCCGGGACCCTGAAGCTTTCTTT. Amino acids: CASSARDPEAFF.

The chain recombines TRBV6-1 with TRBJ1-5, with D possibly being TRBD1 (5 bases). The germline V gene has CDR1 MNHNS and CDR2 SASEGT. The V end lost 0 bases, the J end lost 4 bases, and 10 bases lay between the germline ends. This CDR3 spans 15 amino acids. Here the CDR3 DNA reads TGTGCCAGCAGTGAAGCGCCGGGGCCGAATCAGCCCCAGCATTTT. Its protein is CASSEAPGPNQPQHF.

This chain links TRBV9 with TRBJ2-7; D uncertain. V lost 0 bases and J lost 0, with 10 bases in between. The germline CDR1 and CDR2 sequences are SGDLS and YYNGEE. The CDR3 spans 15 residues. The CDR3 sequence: CASSVVAGPSYEQYF. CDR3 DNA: TGTGCCAGCAGCGTAGTGGCAGGACCCTCCTACGAGCAGTACTTC.

CDR3 DNA sequence: TGTGCCAGCCGAGGACTAGCGAGCTACAATGAGCAGTTCTTC. Amino acids: CASRGLASYNEQFF. This chain connects TRBV6-5 to TRBJ2-1; 9 bases are a match to TRBD2. Germline CDR1 reads MNHEY; CDR2 reads SVGAGI. J gave up 3 bases and V 8 bases, and 5 bases lay outside the gene matches. The CDR3 sequence is 14 residues long.

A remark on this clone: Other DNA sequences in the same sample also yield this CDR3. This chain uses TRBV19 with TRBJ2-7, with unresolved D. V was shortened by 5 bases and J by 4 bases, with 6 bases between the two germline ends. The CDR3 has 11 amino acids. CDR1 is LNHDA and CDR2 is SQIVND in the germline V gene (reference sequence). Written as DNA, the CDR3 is TGTGCCAGTAGTTCCGCGTACGAGCAGTACTTC. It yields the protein CASSSAYEQYF.